This T cell receptor (beta chain) derives from a study of response to subunit inactivated influenza vaccine. Study outcomes and limitations: Authors suggested seasonal influenza vaccinations each recruit few new T cells.

CDR3 size: 17 residues. Looked up from germline, CDR1 is MGHRA and CDR2 is YSYEKL. Trimming took 3 bases from V and 7 from J; bases not matched to a gene: 10. TCRdb called the RT-PCR reads again in MiXCR, with one record for every CDR3 protein. The table records more than 150,000 distinct CDR3 sequences, approximately 11% of them present only once. This clonotype has more than one count but fewer than ten. Its cognate antigen is unknown. V usage is TRBV4-1 and J usage is TRBJ2-2; 11 bases are shared with TRBD2. The specimen comprised CD8+ T cells sorted from PBMCs, sampled around 25 months after vaccination. The origin of this receptor is a man between 50 and 75 years old who received an inactivated influenza vaccine. CDR3 bases: TGCGCCAGCAGCCATGATTTAGCGGGGGGGCTTTTCGGGGAGCTGTTTTTT. It translates to CASSHDLAGGLFGELFF.